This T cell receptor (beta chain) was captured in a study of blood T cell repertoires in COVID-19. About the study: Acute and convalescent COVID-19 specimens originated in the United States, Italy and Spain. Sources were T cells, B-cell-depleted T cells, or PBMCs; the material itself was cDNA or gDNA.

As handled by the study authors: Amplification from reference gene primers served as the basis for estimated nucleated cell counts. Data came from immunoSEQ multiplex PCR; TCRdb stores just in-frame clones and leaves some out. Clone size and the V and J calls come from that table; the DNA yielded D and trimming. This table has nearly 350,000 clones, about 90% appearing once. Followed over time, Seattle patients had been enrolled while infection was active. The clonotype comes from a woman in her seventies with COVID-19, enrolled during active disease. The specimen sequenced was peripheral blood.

CDR3 residues: CASSLWGEGGRGGELFF. CDR3 nucleotide sequence: TGTGCCAGCAGCTTATGGGGTGAAGGGGGTCGAGGCGGGGAGCTGTTTTTT. This rearrangement joins TRBV11-2 to TRBJ2-2; maybe TRBD1 (6 bases). CDR3 length: 17 amino acids. V gave up 2 bases and J gave up 7 bases, with 20 bases separating them. Germline V gene sequence: CDR1 SGHAT, CDR2 FQNNGV.